Below are 14 T cell receptor beta chains sequenced from a single sample in a study of cytomegalovirus exposure and HLA in healthy donors. The PCR was carried out with 60 Vbeta primers and 13 Jbeta primers. Sequencing used immunoSEQ multiplex PCR; TCRdb keeps in-frame clones, though not all of them. The table lists around 140,000 clones. Sequencing used PBMCs. Receptor source: a male donor in good health and CMV-seronegative.

This chain links TRBV9 with TRBJ1-3; TRBD1 might be the D (5 bases). The V gene's germline CDR1 is SGDLS and CDR2 YYNGEE. The CDR3 extends over 14 amino acids. V dropped 6 bases and J dropped 7 bases, with 17 bases sitting between them. DNA of the CDR3: TGTGCCAGCACCCCCATCCTCGGACACAACACCATATATTTT. This sequence encodes CASTPILGHNTIYF.

This chain joins TRBV5-1 and TRBJ1-1, with D possibly matching TRBD1 (5 bases). The CDR3 consists of 12 residues. V lost 3 bases, J lost 6 bases, and 9 bases lay in between. The germline gives CDR1 SGHRS, CDR2 YFSETQ. For the CDR3, the DNA is TGCGCCAGCAGCTCAGGGCAGTCTGAAGCTTTCTTT. Its protein product is CASSSGQSEAFF.

V gene TRBV18 combines with J gene TRBJ2-5; D gene uncertain. V was pared by 2 bases and J by 3 bases, with 4 bases between. The CDR3 spans 12 residues. Germline assignment: CDR1 KGHSH and CDR2 LQKENI. In DNA form, the CDR3 reads TGTGCCAGCTCACCAATCGAAGAGACCCAGTACTTC. As protein: CASSPIEETQYF. Together with reference TRBV18 and TRBJ2-5, the CDR3 gives the full variable domain: NAGVMQNPRHLVRRRGQEARLRCSPMKGHSHVYWYRQLPEEGLKFMVYLQKENIIDESGMPKERFSAEFPKEGPSILRIQQVVRGDSAAYFCASSPIEETQYFGPGTRLLVL.

The rearrangement joins TRBV5-6 to TRBJ2-7; 8 bases agree with TRBD1. Per germline, CDR1 SGHDT and CDR2 YYEEEE. This CDR3 is 14 amino acids long. V was clipped by 1 base and J by 7 bases; unmatched bases: 7. CDR3 bases: TGTGCCAGCAGCTTGAAGGACAGGGTTCGGGAGCAGTACTTC. It specifies CASSLKDRVREQYF.

The gene calls are TRBV18 and TRBJ2-2; 9 bases are shared with TRBD1. With V trimmed by 0 bases and J by 3 bases, 2 bases remained unmatched. The CDR3 has 16 residues. Germline V gene data show CDR1 as KGHSH and CDR2 as LQKENI. CDR3 sequence reads: CASSPPTGGYTGELFF. CDR3 sequence (DNA): TGTGCCAGCTCACCACCGACAGGGGGTTACACCGGGGAGCTGTTTTTT.

The gene calls are TRBV20-1 and TRBJ2-7, with D tentatively TRBD2 (5 bases). V dropped 6 bases and J dropped 5 bases, with 11 bases sitting between them. CDR3 size: 11 residues. Germline V gene lookup returns CDR1 DFQATT and CDR2 SNEGSKA (reference sequence). The DNA of the CDR3 is TGCAGTGCCGCCCGGGGTGACGAGCAGTACTTC. This gives the protein CSAARGDEQYF.

This chain uses TRBV6-5 with TRBJ2-5, with 15 positions matching TRBD2. V lost 4 bases to trimming and J lost 4 bases; unmatched junction nucleotides: 4. Looked up from germline, CDR1 is MNHEY and CDR2 is SVGAGI. The CDR3 sequence is 16 residues long. DNA for the CDR3: TGTGCCAGCAGTTGGACTAGCGGGAGGGTTGGAGAGACCCAGTACTTC. Its protein is CASSWTSGRVGETQYF.

The chain carries TRBV6-5 and TRBJ2-3; D is unresolved. The CDR3 sequence is 14 residues long. V lost 2 bases and J 6 bases, leaving 12 bases between the germline ends. Germline CDR1 reads MNHEY; CDR2 reads SVGAGI. CDR3 in DNA: TGTGCCAGCAGTTACCGACTTGCCGGGGATACGCAGTATTTT. Amino acid sequence: CASSYRLAGDTQYF.

V is TRBV18 and J is TRBJ2-5, with 9 bases aligning to TRBD1. J gave up 1 base and V 1 base, and 4 bases lay outside the gene matches. Germline V gives CDR1 KGHSH, CDR2 LQKENI. The CDR3 length is 16 residues. CDR3 nucleotide sequence: TGTGCCAGCTCACCACTCCGGACAGGGGCCCAAGAGACCCAGTACTTC. It translates to CASSPLRTGAQETQYF.

This rearrangement joins TRBV19 to TRBJ2-5; the D gene is possibly TRBD2 (5 bases). Germline lookup yields CDR1 LNHDA and CDR2 SQIVND (reference sequence). The ends were cut back, 0 bases at V and 5 bases at J, with 7 bases in the middle. The CDR3 loop spans 13 amino acids. CDR3 nucleotide sequence: TGTGCCAGTAGTATAGATCCGGGGGAGACCCAGTACTTC. It translates to CASSIDPGETQYF.

In nucleotides, the CDR3 is TGCGCCAGCAGCCAAGGGCCGGGACTAGCGAATGAGCAGTTCTTC. Protein: CASSQGPGLANEQFF. The rearrangement links TRBV4-3 to TRBJ2-1, with 10 bases lining up with TRBD2. The V segment lost 1 base and the J segment 7 bases; nucleotides outside the gene matches: 4. Germline V lookup: CDR1 LGHNA, CDR2 YSLEER. CDR3 length: 15 residues.

The rearrangement links TRBV30 to TRBJ1-2; D is unresolved. Between the trimmed V and J ends, which lost 5 bases and 8 bases, there was a span of 18 bases. This CDR3 spans 13 amino acids. The germline V gene has CDR1 GTSNPN and CDR2 SVGIG (reference sequence). In nucleotides, the CDR3 is TGTGCCTGGCCGGGCGGAGGGCTCAGCGGCTACACCTTC. This encodes CAWPGGGLSGYTF.

The chain has TRBV5-4 and TRBJ1-5, with 8 bases that match TRBD1. Germline CDR1 and CDR2: SGHNT and YYREEE (reference sequence). Trimming cost V 3 bases and J 5 bases; bases outside gene matches: 22. This CDR3 is 20 amino acids long. CDR3 nucleotide sequence: TGTGCCAGCAGCTATGTTCTTGGACAGGGCATTTTCAGGTACTATCAGCCCCAGCATTTT. The encoded protein is CASSYVLGQGIFRYYQPQHF.

The chain combines TRBV29-1 with TRBJ2-3; TRBD2 agrees at 8 bases. CDR3 length: 13 residues. V lost 7 bases and J lost 6; bases outside the gene matches: 9. Germline CDR1 and CDR2: SQVTM and ANQGSEA. The CDR3 reads CSGGLDLPDTQYF. The CDR3 DNA reads TGCAGCGGGGGACTAGATTTGCCTGATACGCAGTATTTT.